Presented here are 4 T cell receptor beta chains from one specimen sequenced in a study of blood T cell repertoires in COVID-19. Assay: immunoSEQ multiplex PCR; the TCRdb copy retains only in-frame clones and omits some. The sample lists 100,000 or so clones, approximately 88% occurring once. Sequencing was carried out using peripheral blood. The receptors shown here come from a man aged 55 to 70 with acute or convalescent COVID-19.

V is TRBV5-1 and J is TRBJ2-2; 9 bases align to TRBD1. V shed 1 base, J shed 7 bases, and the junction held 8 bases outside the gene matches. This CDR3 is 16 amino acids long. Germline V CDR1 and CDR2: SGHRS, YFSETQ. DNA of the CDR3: TGCGCCAGCAGCTTGACTCTGGGACAGGGCGGCGGGGAGCTGTTTTTT. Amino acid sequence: CASSLTLGQGGGELFF.

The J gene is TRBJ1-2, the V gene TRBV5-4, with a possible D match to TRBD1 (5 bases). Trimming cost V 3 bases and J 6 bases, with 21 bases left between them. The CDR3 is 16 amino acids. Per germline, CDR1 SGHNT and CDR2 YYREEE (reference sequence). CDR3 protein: CASSSGDYGTADGYTF. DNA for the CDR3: TGTGCCAGCAGCTCGGGGGATTACGGGACGGCCGATGGCTACACCTTC. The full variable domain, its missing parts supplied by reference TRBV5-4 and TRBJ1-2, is ETGVTQSPTHLIKTRGQQVTLRCSSQSGHNTVSWYQQALGQGPQFIFQYYREEENGRGNFPPRFSGLQFPNYSSELNVNALELDDSALYLCASSSGDYGTADGYTFGSGTRLTVV.

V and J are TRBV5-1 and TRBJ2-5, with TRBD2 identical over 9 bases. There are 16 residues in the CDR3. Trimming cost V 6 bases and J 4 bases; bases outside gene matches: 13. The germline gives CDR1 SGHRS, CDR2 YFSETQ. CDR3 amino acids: CASTLEASGIGETQYF. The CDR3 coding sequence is TGCGCCAGCACCCTGGAGGCTAGCGGGATTGGAGAGACCCAGTACTTC.

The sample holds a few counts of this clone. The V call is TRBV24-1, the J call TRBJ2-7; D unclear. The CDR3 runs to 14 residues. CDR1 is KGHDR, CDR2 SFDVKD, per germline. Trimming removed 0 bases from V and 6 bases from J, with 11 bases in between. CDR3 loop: CATSDLAFKREQYF. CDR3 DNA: TGTGCCACCAGTGATTTGGCCTTCAAGCGCGAGCAGTACTTC.